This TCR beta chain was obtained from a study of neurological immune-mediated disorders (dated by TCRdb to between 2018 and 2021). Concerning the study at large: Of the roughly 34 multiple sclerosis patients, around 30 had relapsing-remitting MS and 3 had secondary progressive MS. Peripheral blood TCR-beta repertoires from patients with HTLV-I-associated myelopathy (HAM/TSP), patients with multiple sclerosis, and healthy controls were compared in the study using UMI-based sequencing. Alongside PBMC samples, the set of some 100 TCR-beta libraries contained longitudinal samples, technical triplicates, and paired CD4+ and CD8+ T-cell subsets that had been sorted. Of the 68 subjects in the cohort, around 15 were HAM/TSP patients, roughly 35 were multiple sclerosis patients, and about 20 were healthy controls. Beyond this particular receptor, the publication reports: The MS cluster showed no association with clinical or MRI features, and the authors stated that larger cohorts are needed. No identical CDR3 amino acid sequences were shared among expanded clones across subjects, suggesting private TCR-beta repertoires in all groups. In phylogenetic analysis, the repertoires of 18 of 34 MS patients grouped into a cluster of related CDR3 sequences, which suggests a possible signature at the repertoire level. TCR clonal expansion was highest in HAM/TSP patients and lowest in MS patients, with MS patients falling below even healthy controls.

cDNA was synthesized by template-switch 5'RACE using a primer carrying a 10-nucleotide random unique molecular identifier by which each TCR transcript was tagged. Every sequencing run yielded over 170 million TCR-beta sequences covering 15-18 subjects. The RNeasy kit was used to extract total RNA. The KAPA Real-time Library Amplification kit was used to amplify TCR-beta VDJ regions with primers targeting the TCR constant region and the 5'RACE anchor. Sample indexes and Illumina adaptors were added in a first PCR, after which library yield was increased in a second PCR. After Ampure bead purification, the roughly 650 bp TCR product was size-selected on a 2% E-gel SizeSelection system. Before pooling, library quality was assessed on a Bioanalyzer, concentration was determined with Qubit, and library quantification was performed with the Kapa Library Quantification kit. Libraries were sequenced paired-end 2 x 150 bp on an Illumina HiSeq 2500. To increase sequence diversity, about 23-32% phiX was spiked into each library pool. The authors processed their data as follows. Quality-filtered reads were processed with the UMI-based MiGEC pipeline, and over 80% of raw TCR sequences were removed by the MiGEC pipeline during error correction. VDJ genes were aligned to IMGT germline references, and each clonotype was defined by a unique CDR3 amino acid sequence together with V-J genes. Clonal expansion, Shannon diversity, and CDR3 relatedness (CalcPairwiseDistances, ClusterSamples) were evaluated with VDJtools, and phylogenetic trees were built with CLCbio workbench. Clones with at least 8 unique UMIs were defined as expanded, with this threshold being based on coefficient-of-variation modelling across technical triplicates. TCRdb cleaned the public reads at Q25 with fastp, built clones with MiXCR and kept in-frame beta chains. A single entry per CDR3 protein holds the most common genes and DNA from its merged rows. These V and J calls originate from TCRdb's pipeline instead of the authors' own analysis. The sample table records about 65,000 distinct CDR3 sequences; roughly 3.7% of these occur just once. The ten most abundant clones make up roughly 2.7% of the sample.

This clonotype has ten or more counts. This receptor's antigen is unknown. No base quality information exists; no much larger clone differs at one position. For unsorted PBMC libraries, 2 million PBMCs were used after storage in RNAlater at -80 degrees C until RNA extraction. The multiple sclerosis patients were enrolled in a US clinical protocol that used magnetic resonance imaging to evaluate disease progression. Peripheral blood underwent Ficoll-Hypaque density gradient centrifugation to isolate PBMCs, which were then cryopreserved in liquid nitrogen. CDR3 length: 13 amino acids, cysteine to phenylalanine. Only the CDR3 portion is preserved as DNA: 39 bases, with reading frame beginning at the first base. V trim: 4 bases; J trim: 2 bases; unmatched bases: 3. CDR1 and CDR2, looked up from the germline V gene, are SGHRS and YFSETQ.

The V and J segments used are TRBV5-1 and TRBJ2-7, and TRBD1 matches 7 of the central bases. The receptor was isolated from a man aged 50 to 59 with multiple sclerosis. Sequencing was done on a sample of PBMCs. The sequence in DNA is TGCGCCAGCAGCGGCCAGGGGGCCTACGAGCAGTACTTC. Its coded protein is CASSGQGAYEQYF.